This T cell receptor (beta chain) came from a study of response to subunit inactivated influenza vaccine. TCRdb passed the RT-PCR reads through MiXCR, listing each CDR3 protein once. This sample has about 620,000 distinct CDR3 sequences, with 10% to 12% found just once. Germline CDR1 reads SGDLS; CDR2 reads YYNGEE. This CDR3 has 17 residues. J lost 5 bases, V lost 3 bases, and 15 bases had no gene match. The same specimen was also included in a second study, on T cells expressing NK-cell markers. That study reports: A 5'RACE template switching approach incorporating UMIs was used to make TCR beta cDNA. Source material for TCR beta repertoires consisted of sorted CD3+CD56+NKG2C+, CD3+CD56+NKG2C- and CD3+CD56-NKG2C+ T cells. The eight sequenced donors comprised seven who were HCMV-seropositive and one who was seronegative. Of the CD8+ T cells in about 6 donors, roughly 1.0-7.5% belonged to dominant NKG2C+ clonotypes. The leading position in the CD3+CD56-NKG2C+ fraction of four donors also went to these clonotypes.

V gene TRBV9 combines with J gene TRBJ2-5; 8 bases agree with TRBD1. The specimen comprised PBMCs from blood, sampled on the day of vaccination. The source of this sequence is a man aged 50-59 years who received an inactivated influenza vaccine. CDR3 coding DNA: TGTGCCAGCAGCGCAACATCAGGGGGCTCTTCCAGGGAGACCCAGTACTTC. Translating it yields CASSATSGGSSRETQYF.